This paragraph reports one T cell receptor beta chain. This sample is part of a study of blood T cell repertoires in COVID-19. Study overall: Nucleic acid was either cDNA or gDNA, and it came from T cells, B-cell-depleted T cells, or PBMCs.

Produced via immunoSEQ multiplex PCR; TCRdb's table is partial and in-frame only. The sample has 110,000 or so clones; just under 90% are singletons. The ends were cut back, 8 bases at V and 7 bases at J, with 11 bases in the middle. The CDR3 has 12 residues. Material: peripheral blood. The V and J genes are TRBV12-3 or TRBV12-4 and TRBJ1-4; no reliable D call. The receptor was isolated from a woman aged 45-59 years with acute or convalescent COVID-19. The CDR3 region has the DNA TGTGCCAGCGCCCTAGAGGTTGAAAAACTGTTTTTT. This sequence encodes CASALEVEKLFF.